This entry describes one T cell receptor beta chain. Its matching antigen is unknown. This sample was included in a study of CD8 T cells in Susac syndrome. Study-level points and caveats: As the study acknowledged, the number of individuals in its TCR sequencing and HLA analysis was relatively small.

Unmatched junction bases numbered 5, after V lost 4 bases and J lost 9 bases. This CDR3 contains 12 residues. In germline, CDR1 is SGHDT, CDR2 YYEEEE. With random hexamers, reverse transcription was performed on roughly 0.45 to 1 ug of RNA. Multiplex PCR with immunoSEQ amplified the TCR beta CDR3 across 54 Vbeta and 13 Jbeta. TCRdb reprocessed the immunoSEQ multiplex PCR reads with MiXCR, giving one entry per CDR3 protein. This sample carries about 200,000 distinct CDR3 sequences, 95% of them seen once, and the ten largest clones take less than 0.11%. The authors sequenced TCR beta from blood CD8+ and CD4+ T cells. TEMRA cells were enriched by FACS, while CD8+ and CD4+ T cells were obtained through a negative isolation that was performed magnetically.

This chain uses TRBV5-6 with TRBJ1-2, with 8 bases aligning to TRBD1. The sequence was collected from a human donor in good health. Sequences were obtained from CD4+ T cells from PBMCs. CDR3 DNA: TGTGCCAGCAGCCAGCGGACAGGGAGCTACACCTTC. This gives the protein CASSQRTGSYTF.